One and the same sample provided the 10 T cell receptor beta chains below, sequenced in a study of shared clonotypes between healthy human individuals. Libraries were prepared by immunoSEQ multiplex PCR; TCRdb keeps only in-frame clonotypes and omits some of them. The profile shows around 1.9 million clones, about 92% of them singletons. Naive CD8 populations comprised CD45RO-negative cells positively selected for CCR7, excluding terminally differentiated effector memory CD45RA+ cells. Sequenced material: naive CD8+ T cells from PBMCs. These receptors all come from a man aged 18 to 29 in good health. Some clones in this sample may be carry-over from other donors' samples.

J is TRBJ1-2 and V is TRBV9; D might be TRBD1 (5 bases). V lost 4 bases to trimming and J lost 7 bases, with 17 bases between them. CDR1 is SGDLS, CDR2 YYNGEE, per germline. CDR3 length: 14 residues. In nucleotides, the CDR3 is TGTGCCAGCAGCCACCCCCTCGACAGTCCTGGCTACACCTTC. This sequence encodes CASSHPLDSPGYTF.

The chain links TRBV11-2 to TRBJ2-1; 11 positions match TRBD2. Germline V gene data show CDR1 as SGHAT and CDR2 as FQNNGV. The J segment lost 3 bases and the V segment lost 5 bases, leaving 15 bases of the junction unmatched. This CDR3 has 19 amino acids. CDR3 bases: TGTGCCAGCAGCCCAGGACTAGCGGGTGGAGTCGGAGGCTACAATGAGCAGTTCTTC. This gives the protein CASSPGLAGGVGGYNEQFF.

As for this clone: This sample includes further DNA sequences coding for the same CDR3. The V call is TRBV28, the J call TRBJ2-3; tentative D call: TRBD1 (6 bases). Looked up from germline, CDR1 is MDHEN and CDR2 is SYDVKM. The germline V and J ends were trimmed by 3 bases and 3 bases, with 10 bases remaining between them. CDR3 length: 14 amino acids. The CDR3 reads CASSFGTGTDTQYF. The DNA for the CDR3 is TGTGCCAGCAGTTTTGGAACAGGGACAGATACGCAGTATTTT.

The chain couples TRBV27 to TRBJ2-7; the D call may be TRBD1 or TRBD2 (5 bases each). The CDR3 consists of 12 residues. Trimming shortened V by 8 bases and J by 5 bases, and 13 bases separated the two germline ends. The germline V gene encodes CDR1 MNHEY and CDR2 SMNVEV (reference sequence). This CDR3 is CASPGVGDEQYF. CDR3 DNA: TGTGCCAGCCCCGGAGTGGGGGACGAGCAGTACTTC.

The J gene is TRBJ2-7, the V gene TRBV10-1, with 8 bases matching TRBD2. CDR1 is WNHNN, CDR2 SYGVQD, per germline (reference sequence). CDR3 length: 14 amino acids. Losses at the gene ends were 3 bases for V and 2 bases for J; bases not matched to a gene: 3. The DNA of the CDR3 is TGCGCCAGCAGTGACCCCGGGAGGGCCTACGAGCAGTACTTC. As protein: CASSDPGRAYEQYF.

V usage is TRBV27 and J usage is TRBJ1-3; D is unclear. Germline CDR1 MNHEY, CDR2 SMNVEV (reference sequence). The CDR3 totals 18 residues. Trimming stripped 6 bases from V and 4 bases from J, with 25 bases between. CDR3 coding DNA: TGTGCCAGCAGCGAGTGGCCCCCTGGGCGTCTGATCGGAAACACCATATATTTT. Its protein is CASSEWPPGRLIGNTIYF.

The gene calls are TRBV27 and TRBJ2-6; no clear D. Germline CDR1 MNHEY, CDR2 SMNVEV (reference sequence). The V gene lost 6 bases and the J gene lost 0 bases, with 6 bases spanning the gap. The CDR3 is 14 residues long. In DNA form, the CDR3 reads TGTGCCAGCAGCCCTACCTCTGGGGCCAACGTCCTGACTTTC. Encoded protein: CASSPTSGANVLTF.

The chain carries TRBV4-1 and TRBJ2-3; 8 bases align to TRBD2. CDR3 length: 16 residues. Germline CDR1 and CDR2: MGHRA and YSYEKL. V was pared by 2 bases and J by 3 bases, with 7 bases of the junction left unmatched. CDR3 coding DNA: TGCGCCAGCAGCCAATCGAGCGGGAGAATGACAGATACGCAGTATTTT. Translated, it gives CASSQSSGRMTDTQYF.

This sequence joins TRBV6-5 and TRBJ2-2, with D possibly being TRBD1 (5 bases). V gave up 7 bases and J gave up 6 bases, with 15 bases separating them. This CDR3 contains 14 residues. Per the germline V gene, CDR1 is MNHEY and CDR2 is SVGAGI. The CDR3 loop is CASTIGRGAGELFF. CDR3 coding DNA: TGTGCCAGCACGATTGGAAGGGGTGCCGGGGAGCTGTTTTTT.

V is TRBV18 and J is TRBJ2-7; 9 bases line up with TRBD2. V lost 4 bases, J lost 5 bases, and 15 bases stayed unmatched. Germline loops: CDR1 KGHSH, CDR2 LQKENI. This CDR3 contains 17 residues. CDR3 nucleotide sequence: TGTGCCAGCTCACAGGTAGCGGGAGTATTGATTTTTGACGAGCAGTACTTC. Translated: CASSQVAGVLIFDEQYF. The full variable domain, its missing parts supplied by reference TRBV18 and TRBJ2-7, is NAGVMQNPRHLVRRRGQEARLRCSPMKGHSHVYWYRQLPEEGLKFMVYLQKENIIDESGMPKERFSAEFPKEGPSILRIQQVVRGDSAAYFCASSQVAGVLIFDEQYFGPGTRLTVT.